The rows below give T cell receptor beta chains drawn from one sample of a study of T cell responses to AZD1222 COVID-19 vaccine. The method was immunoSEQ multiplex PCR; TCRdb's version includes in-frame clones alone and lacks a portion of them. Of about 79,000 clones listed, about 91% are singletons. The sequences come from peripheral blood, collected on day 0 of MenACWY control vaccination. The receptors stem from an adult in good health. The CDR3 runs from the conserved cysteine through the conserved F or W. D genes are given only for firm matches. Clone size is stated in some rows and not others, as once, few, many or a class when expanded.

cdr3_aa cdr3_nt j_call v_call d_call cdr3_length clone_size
CASSSDLSILPQHF TGTGCCAGCAGTTCCGACTTATCGATTCTGCCCCAGCATTTT TRBJ1-5 TRBV28 - 14 -
CASSSMGGDTQHF TGTGCCAGCAGCTCCATGGGAGGGGACACCCAACATTTT TRBJ1-5 TRBV11-1 - 13 -
CASSVIQGTSGYTF TGTGCCAGCAGCGTGATACAGGGCACGAGTGGCTACACCTTC TRBJ1-2 TRBV7-9 - 14 -
CASSSRAWTVNEQFF TGCGCCAGCAGCTCACGGGCCTGGACAGTCAATGAGCAGTTCTTC TRBJ2-1 TRBV5-1 - 15 -
CASSIGGLSYEQYF TGTGCCAGTAGTATAGGTGGGCTCAGCTACGAGCAGTACTTC TRBJ2-7 TRBV19 - 14 -
CASSLGLAYNEQFF TGTGCCAGCAGCTTAGGGCTAGCCTACAATGAGCAGTTCTTC TRBJ2-1 TRBV7-3 - 14 -
CSVSRGDNSPLHF TGCAGCGTTTCCAGGGGAGATAATTCACCCCTCCACTTT TRBJ1-6 TRBV29-1 - 13 -
CSASRTGTAKNIQYF TGCAGTGCCAGTCGGACAGGTACAGCCAAAAACATTCAGTACTTC TRBJ2-4 TRBV20-1 TRBD1 15 -
CASDGGVDKNIQYF TGTGCCAGCGACGGGGGGGTCGACAAAAACATTCAGTACTTC TRBJ2-4 TRBV2 TRBD2 14 -
CASSIGTSVNTGELFF TGTGCCAGTAGTATAGGGACTAGCGTAAACACCGGGGAGCTGTTTTTT TRBJ2-2 TRBV19 TRBD2 16 once
CASSLYPLATHNEQFF TGCGCCAGCAGCTTGTACCCGCTAGCGACACACAATGAGCAGTTCTTC TRBJ2-1 TRBV5-1 - 16 once
CASSGRGRVDTQYF TGTGCCAGTAGTGGCAGGGGGCGCGTAGATACGCAGTATTTT TRBJ2-3 TRBV19 TRBD1 14 -
CATSRDLGGYTF TGTGCCACCAGCAGAGATCTGGGTGGCTACACCTTC TRBJ1-2 TRBV15 - 12 -
CASSEPGRGSNTEAFF TGTGCCAGCAGTGAACCCGGACGGGGATCGAACACTGAAGCTTTCTTT TRBJ1-1 TRBV6-1 - 16 -
CASSTGQASTDTQYF TGTGCCAGCAGTACCGGACAGGCTAGCACAGATACGCAGTATTTT TRBJ2-3 TRBV6-5 TRBD1 15 -
CAAADRYNSPLHF TGTGCCGCGGCAGACAGATATAATTCACCCCTCCACTTT TRBJ1-6 TRBV6-5 - 13 -
CASIMAGGQPQHF TGTGCCAGCATAATGGCAGGGGGACAGCCCCAGCATTTT TRBJ1-5 TRBV12-3/TRBV12-4 TRBD1 13 -
CASSKDSYHGYTF TGTGCCAGCAGCAAGGACTCTTACCATGGCTACACCTTC TRBJ1-2 TRBV5-4 - 13 -
CASSYEAGDQETQYF TGTGCCAGCAGTTATGAAGCAGGGGATCAAGAGACCCAGTACTTC TRBJ2-5 TRBV6-2/TRBV6-3 - 15 -
CASTTGGGQETQYF TGTGCCAGCACTACAGGGGGTGGTCAAGAGACCCAGTACTTC TRBJ2-5 TRBV2 TRBD1 14 -
CASSEALPGAGEKLFF TGTGCCAGCAGTGAAGCGCTTCCAGGGGCCGGGGAAAAACTGTTTTTT TRBJ1-4 TRBV6-1 - 16 -
CASSQDGDMTGRDEQYF TGCGCCAGCAGCCAAGATGGGGATATGACAGGCAGGGACGAGCAGTACTTC TRBJ2-7 TRBV4-3 - 17 -
CASSYSGGYDTEAFF TGTGCCAGCAGTTACTCAGGGGGATATGACACTGAAGCTTTCTTT TRBJ1-1 TRBV6-5 - 15 -
CANMWEGDTQYF TGCGCCAACATGTGGGAGGGTGATACGCAGTACTTT TRBJ2-3 TRBV4-3 TRBD2 12 -
CASSQWLAGGTEQFF TGTGCCAGCAGCCAATGGCTAGCGGGGGGAACTGAGCAGTTCTTC TRBJ2-1 TRBV14 TRBD2 15 once
CASSQRGLTSGGISSYNEQFF TGTGCCAGCAGCCAACGGGGACTGACTAGCGGGGGGATCAGCTCCTACAATGAGCAGTTCTTC TRBJ2-1 TRBV3-1/TRBV3-2 TRBD2 21 -
CASSFGGTGNVADTQYF TGCGCCAGCAGCTTTGGGGGGACAGGGAATGTCGCAGATACGCAGTATTTT TRBJ2-3 TRBV5-1 TRBD1 17 -
CASSYSGMGLGDTQYF TGTGCCAGCAGTTACTCGGGTATGGGGTTAGGAGATACGCAGTATTTT TRBJ2-3 TRBV6-5 - 16 -
CASSLGAGGEGYGYTF TGCGCCAGCAGCTTGGGGGCAGGGGGCGAAGGCTATGGCTACACCTTC TRBJ1-2 TRBV5-1 TRBD1 16 -
CASSPWGRLSQETQYF TGTGCCAGCAGCCCGTGGGGGAGATTGAGCCAAGAGACCCAGTACTTC TRBJ2-5 TRBV7-2 - 16 -
CASSLGQGTSEQFF TGTGCCAGCAGCTTAGGGCAGGGGACGAGTGAGCAGTTCTTC TRBJ2-1 TRBV7-8 - 14 once
CASSFSRGSTDTQYF TGTGCCAGCAGCTTTAGCAGGGGATCCACAGATACGCAGTATTTT TRBJ2-3 TRBV5-8 - 15 -
CATTRTGGSGELFF TGTGCCACCACGCGGACAGGGGGAAGCGGGGAGCTGTTTTTT TRBJ2-2 TRBV27 TRBD1 14 -
CASSPTLGDTTYEQYF TGTGCCAGCAGTCCAACGTTGGGGGACACAACCTACGAGCAGTACTTC TRBJ2-7 TRBV6-6 - 16 -
CSVEMGTSGYNEQFF TGCAGCGTTGAAATGGGGACTAGCGGGTACAATGAGCAGTTCTTC TRBJ2-1 TRBV29-1 TRBD2 15 -
CASRATGGPTYEQYF TGTGCCAGCAGGGCCACAGGGGGCCCTACCTACGAGCAGTACTTC TRBJ2-7 TRBV6-5 TRBD1 15 -
CASSLETGTETQYF TGTGCCAGCAGCTTAGAGACGGGGACGGAGACCCAGTACTTC TRBJ2-5 TRBV7-2 - 14 -
CASSSRDRVGYTF TGTGCCAGCAGCTCCCGGGACAGGGTTGGCTACACCTTC TRBJ1-2 TRBV11-2 TRBD1 13 -
CASSPGLAQETQYF TGTGCCAGCAGTCCAGGACTAGCCCAAGAGACCCAGTACTTC TRBJ2-5 TRBV2 TRBD2 14 -
CASTEGVSGSETQYF TGTGCCAGCACCGAGGGAGTTAGCGGGTCAGAGACCCAGTACTTC TRBJ2-5 TRBV2 TRBD2 15 -
CASSHSDRYGYTF TGTGCCAGCAGCCATTCGGACCGGTATGGCTACACCTTC TRBJ1-2 TRBV3-1/TRBV3-2 - 13 -
CATSDLQGAPGETQYF TGTGCCACCAGTGATTTGCAGGGGGCGCCGGGAGAGACCCAGTACTTC TRBJ2-5 TRBV24-1 TRBD1 16 -
CASSERDRNYGYTF TGTGCCAGCAGTGAACGGGACAGAAACTATGGCTACACCTTC TRBJ1-2 TRBV6-1 TRBD1 14 -